This T cell receptor beta chain was found in a study of CD8+ T cells in alopecia areata. Study results and caveats: Lesional scalp displayed greater clonality than normal scalp, most notably in alopecia totalis/universalis. Sequenced scalp T cells also include alphabeta T cells resident in normal skin. Sharing of TCRs across patients appeared less clear than in mice, possibly for HLA-related reasons.

Once RNA had been extracted, it was reverse transcribed into cDNA to act as the sequencing template. Libraries were prepared by immunoSEQ multiplex PCR; TCRdb keeps only in-frame clonotypes and omits some of them. The table records about 150,000 clones, 55% of them present only once. Germline V gene data show CDR1 as GTSNPN and CDR2 as SVGIG (reference sequence). Trimming stripped 3 bases from V and 4 bases from J, with 9 bases between. CDR3 size: 12 residues. About this clone: Its antigen is as yet unknown.

V is TRBV30 and J is TRBJ1-2; D unclear. The sequenced sample was CD4+ T cells sorted from blood. This receptor was identified in a human donor in good health. The CDR3: CAWRGGSYGYTF. The CDR3 region has the DNA TGTGCCTGGAGGGGCGGTAGCTATGGCTACACCTTC. Complete variable domain (other parts from reference TRBV30 and TRBJ1-2): SQTIHQWPATLVQPVGSPLSLECTVEGTSNPNLYWYRQAAGRGLQLLFYSVGIGQISSEVPQNLSASRPQDRQFILSSKKLLLSDSGFYLCAWRGGSYGYTFGSGTRLTVV.